This T cell receptor beta chain was recovered during a study of T cell changes during pregnancy in multiple sclerosis. Using immunoSEQ multiplex PCR, the repertoire was profiled, and TCRdb retains in-frame clones only, with some absent. The top ten hold about 7% of the sample, which has 40,000 to 50,000 clones, around nine tenths seen once. Losses at the gene ends were 0 bases for V and 4 bases for J; bases not matched to a gene: 11. This CDR3 contains 19 residues. Germline values: CDR1 LGHNA, CDR2 YNFKEQ. The chain couples TRBV4-2 to TRBJ2-3; 12 bases match TRBD2. The source is a female donor with multiple sclerosis, enrolled in a pregnancy study. The sequenced sample was CD8+ T cells from peripheral blood mononuclear cells, obtained in the third trimester of pregnancy. CDR3 residues: CASSQDPILAGGGSDTQYF. The CDR3, as DNA: TGTGCCAGCAGCCAAGACCCAATACTAGCGGGAGGAGGGTCAGATACGCAGTATTTT.